The source of this T cell receptor beta chain is a study of control samples from healthy donors and cancer patients. TCRdb's copy holds only in-frame clones and misses some; the assay was immunoSEQ multiplex PCR. The sample includes 80,000 or so clones, roughly 94% of them seen just once. Germline loops: CDR1 SGHTA, CDR2 FQGNSA. The CDR3 totals 16 residues. V gave up 1 base and J gave up 2 bases, with 12 bases separating them. The receptor's source is a woman aged 40 to 50 in good health. Sequencing used blood. This chain joins TRBV7-2 and TRBJ1-5; D may be TRBD1 (6 bases). This CDR3 reads CASSLDGGAGNQPQHF. In nucleotides, the CDR3 is TGTGCCAGCAGCTTAGATGGGGGGGCGGGCAATCAGCCCCAGCATTTT.